The entry below gives a single T cell receptor beta chain sequence along with its context. Only in-frame clones appear in the TCRdb table, and some are missing; sequencing was by immunoSEQ multiplex PCR. The sample has 90,000 to 120,000 clones, about nine tenths seen once. The data stem from a study of blood T cell repertoires in COVID-19. The germline V gene encodes CDR1 LNHDA and CDR2 SQIVND (reference sequence). Unmatched junction bases numbered 19, after V lost 6 bases and J lost 1 base. The CDR3 spans 19 residues. The chain recombines TRBV19 with TRBJ2-3; 7 positions agree with TRBD1. The TCR originated in a man aged 45-65 years with active or convalescent COVID-19. What was sequenced was peripheral blood. The CDR3 spells CASRRQGRSPSRGTDTQYF. The CDR3 nucleotides are TGTGCCAGTAGGCGACAGGGCCGGTCTCCTTCACGGGGCACAGATACGCAGTATTTT.